The present TCR beta chain was sequenced within a study of blood T cell repertoires in COVID-19. Study overall: Sites across the United States, Italy and Spain contributed samples from acute and convalescent COVID-19. Sources were T cells, B-cell-depleted T cells, or PBMCs; the material itself was cDNA or gDNA.

The V and J ends lost 3 bases and 5 bases respectively, with 10 bases between them. The CDR3 runs to 13 residues. Germline V CDR1 and CDR2: SGHTA, FQGNSA. This clone has a single count. Seattle researchers signed up patients amid active infection and tracked them longitudinally. Original processing notes: Estimation of nucleated cell counts was performed using reference gene primer amplification. Generated by immunoSEQ multiplex PCR, the TCRdb table keeps only in-frame clones and is missing some. V, J and clone size are those of that table, while D and trimming were read from the DNA. The profile covers under 85,000 clones, with approximately 86% appearing a single time and 16% taken by the ten largest.

Sequencing input: peripheral blood. This sequence originates from a man aged 40-50 years with COVID-19, enrolled during active disease. This sequence joins TRBV7-2 and TRBJ1-2; D ambiguous. The CDR3 here is CASSLGQQYGYTF. The CDR3 DNA is TGTGCCAGCAGCTTGGGCCAGCAGTATGGCTACACCTTC.